This T cell receptor beta chain originates from a study of CD8 T cells in ankylosing spondylitis. Study results and limitations: Ankylosing spondylitis blood seemed to carry a telltale TCR beta motif made of eight highly homologous variants. Some of these motif variants have turned up before, in reports on reactive arthritis synovial fluid and blood.

Deletions cut 5 bases from V and 4 bases from J, with 14 bases between. Germline CDR1 SQVTM, CDR2 ANQGSEA. The CDR3 spans 14 residues. Making the TCR beta libraries involved quantitative 5'-RACE with molecular barcodes. TCRdb fed the 5' RACE reads into MiXCR, producing one record per CDR3 protein. The data show hundreds of thousands of distinct CDR3 sequences, around 11% seen once. Concerning this clonotype itself: Antigen unknown.

The gene calls are TRBV29-1 and TRBJ2-2; maybe TRBD2 (5 bases). This TCR was recovered from a male donor with ankylosing spondylitis. What was sequenced was blood, either unsorted or a sorted T cell fraction (not recorded which). The DNA for the CDR3 is TGCAGCGTTCCCAGAGGACTGGGCACCGGGGAGCTGTTTTTT. Translation gives CSVPRGLGTGELFF.